The TCR beta chain described here comes from a study of blood T cell repertoires in COVID-19. Looking at the study overall: Collection of acute and convalescent COVID-19 samples took place in the United States, Italy and Spain. PBMCs, B-cell-depleted T cells, or T cells provided the cDNA or gDNA that made up the material.

Which cohort a participant joined came from the clinical history participants gave. The assay was immunoSEQ multiplex PCR, and TCRdb's table has in-frame clones only and misses some. The sample yields some 300,000 clones, roughly 89% seen once. The V end was cut by 3 bases, the J end by 2 bases, with 18 bases between. The CDR3 has 17 amino acids. Per germline, CDR1 SNHLY and CDR2 FYNNEI. V gene TRBV2 combines with J gene TRBJ2-3, with D maybe TRBD1 (6 bases). This clonotype was obtained from a woman aged 18-29 years with acute COVID-19. Material for sequencing was PBMCs or T cells enriched from blood (not recorded which). CDR3 coding DNA: TGTGCCAGCAGTGAGGGTACAGGGAATTCAGCCACAGATACGCAGTATTTT. It encodes CASSEGTGNSATDTQYF.